Listed here is a single T cell receptor (beta chain). The antigen is not known. These data belong to a study of T cell repertoires in cytomegalovirus infection. Study background: The study used recently identified HLA-C-restricted and well-studied HLA-B-restricted CMV epitopes. CMV infection plus the matching HLA type was flagged by public TCR beta signatures.

The V end lost 4 bases, the J end lost 2 bases, and 13 bases lay between the germline ends. This CDR3 region has 16 residues. Per the germline V gene, CDR1 is SGHRS and CDR2 is YFSETQ. TCRdb reprocessed the reads via MiXCR and lists one record per CDR3 protein. Among approximately 81,000 distinct CDR3 sequences listed, around 25% were seen once. Study observations and caveats: Predominance within the ex vivo response was attributable to HLA-C-restricted CMV-specific TCR beta clonotypes. Identification of carriers of CMV plus the relevant HLA was achieved through cumulative public TCR beta family frequency.

This chain connects TRBV5-1 to TRBJ1-6, with D unresolved. This sequence originates from a human donor in good health (CMV status not recorded). Some clones in this sample may be carry-over from other donors' samples. This specimen was CD8+ T cells from cultured PBMCs, taken from culture after CMV antigen stimulation. The CDR3 bases are TGCGCCAGCAGCCCCGAGGGTGGAACCTATAATTCACCCCTCCACTTT. Translated: CASSPEGGTYNSPLHF. Looking up the rest from reference TRBV5-1 and TRBJ1-6 gives the full variable domain: KAGVTQTPRYLIKTRGQQVTLSCSPISGHRSVSWYQQTPGQGLQFLFEYFSETQRNKGNFPGRFSGRQFSNSRSEMNVSTLELGDSALYLCASSPEGGTYNSPLHFGNGTRLTVT.